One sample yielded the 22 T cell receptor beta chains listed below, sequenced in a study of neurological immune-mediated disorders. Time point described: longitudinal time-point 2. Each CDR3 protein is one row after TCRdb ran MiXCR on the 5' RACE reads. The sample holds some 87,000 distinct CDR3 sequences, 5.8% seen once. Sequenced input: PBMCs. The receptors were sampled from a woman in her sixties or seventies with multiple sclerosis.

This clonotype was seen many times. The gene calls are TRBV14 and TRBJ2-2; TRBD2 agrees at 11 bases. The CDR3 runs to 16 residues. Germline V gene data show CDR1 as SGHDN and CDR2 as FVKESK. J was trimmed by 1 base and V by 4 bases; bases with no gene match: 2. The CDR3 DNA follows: TGTGCCAGCAGCCCAGGACTAGCGGGGAACACCGGGGAGCTGTTTTTT. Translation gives CASSPGLAGNTGELFF. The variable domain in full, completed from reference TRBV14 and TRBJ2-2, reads EAGVTQFPSHSVIEKGQTVTLRCDPISGHDNLYWYRRVMGKEIKFLLHFVKESKQDESGMPNNRFLAERTGGTYSTLKVQPAELEDSGVYFCASSPGLAGNTGELFFGEGSRLTVL.

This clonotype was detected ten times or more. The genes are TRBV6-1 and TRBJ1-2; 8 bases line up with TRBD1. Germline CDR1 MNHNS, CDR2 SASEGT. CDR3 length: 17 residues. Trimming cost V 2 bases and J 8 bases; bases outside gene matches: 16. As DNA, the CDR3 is TGTGCCAGCAGTGAATTCCCTATGGGACAGGACGGGACGGGCTACACCTTC. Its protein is CASSEFPMGQDGTGYTF.

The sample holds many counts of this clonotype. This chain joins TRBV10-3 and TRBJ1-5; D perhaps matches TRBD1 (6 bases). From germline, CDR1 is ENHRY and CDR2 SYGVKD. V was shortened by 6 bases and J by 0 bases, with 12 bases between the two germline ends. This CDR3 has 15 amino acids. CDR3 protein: CAIRAGQNSNQPQHF. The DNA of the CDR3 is TGTGCCATCAGGGCCGGACAGAATAGCAATCAGCCCCAGCATTTT.

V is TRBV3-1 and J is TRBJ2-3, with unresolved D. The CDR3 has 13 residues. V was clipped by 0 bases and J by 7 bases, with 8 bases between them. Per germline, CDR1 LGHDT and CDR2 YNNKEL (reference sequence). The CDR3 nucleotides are TGTGCCAGCAGCCAAGAGACACCTCATACGCAGTATTTT. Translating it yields CASSQETPHTQYF.

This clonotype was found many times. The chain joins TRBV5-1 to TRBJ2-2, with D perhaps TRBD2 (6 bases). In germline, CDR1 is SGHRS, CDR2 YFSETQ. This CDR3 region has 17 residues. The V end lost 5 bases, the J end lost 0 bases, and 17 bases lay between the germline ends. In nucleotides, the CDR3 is TGCGCCAGCAGTAGGGTCTCGGGACTCGCGAACACCGGGGAGCTGTTTTTT. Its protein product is CASSRVSGLANTGELFF.

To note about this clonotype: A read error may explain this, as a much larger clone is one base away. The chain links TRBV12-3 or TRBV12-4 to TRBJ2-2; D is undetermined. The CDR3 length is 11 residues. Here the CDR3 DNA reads TGTGACAGCAGGAACACCGGGGAGCTGTTTTTT. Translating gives CDSRNTGELFF.

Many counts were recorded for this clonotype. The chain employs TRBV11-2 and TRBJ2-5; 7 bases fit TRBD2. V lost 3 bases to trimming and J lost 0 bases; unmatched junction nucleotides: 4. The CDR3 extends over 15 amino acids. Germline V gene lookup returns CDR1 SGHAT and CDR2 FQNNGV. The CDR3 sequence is CASSFTLAYQETQYF. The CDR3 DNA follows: TGTGCCAGCAGCTTTACACTAGCGTACCAAGAGACCCAGTACTTC.

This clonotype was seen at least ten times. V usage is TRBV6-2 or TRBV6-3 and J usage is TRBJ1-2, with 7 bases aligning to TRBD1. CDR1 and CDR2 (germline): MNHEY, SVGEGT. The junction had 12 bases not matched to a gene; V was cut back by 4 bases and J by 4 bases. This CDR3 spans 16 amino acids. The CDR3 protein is CASSSRGQRQFYGYTF. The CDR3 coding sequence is TGTGCCAGCAGTTCTCGGGGACAGAGACAATTCTATGGCTACACCTTC.

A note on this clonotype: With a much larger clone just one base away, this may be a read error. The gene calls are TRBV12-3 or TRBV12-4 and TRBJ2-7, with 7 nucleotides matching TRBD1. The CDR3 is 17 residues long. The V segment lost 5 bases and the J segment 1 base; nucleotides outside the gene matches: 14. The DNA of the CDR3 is TGTGCCAGCAGTCCTCTGCTGACAGGGCGGGTATCCTACGAGCAGTACTTC. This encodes CASSPLLTGRVSYEQYF.

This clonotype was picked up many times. The DNA for the CDR3 is TGTGCCAGCAGTTTTTACGGGGGCGCTGGCTACACCTTC. Translation: CASSFYGGAGYTF. The V gene is TRBV6-5, the J gene TRBJ1-2; possibly TRBD1 for D (6 bases). CDR3 size: 13 residues. Germline V gene data show CDR1 as MNHEY and CDR2 as SVGAGI. The ends were cut back, 4 bases at V and 7 bases at J, with 13 bases in the middle.

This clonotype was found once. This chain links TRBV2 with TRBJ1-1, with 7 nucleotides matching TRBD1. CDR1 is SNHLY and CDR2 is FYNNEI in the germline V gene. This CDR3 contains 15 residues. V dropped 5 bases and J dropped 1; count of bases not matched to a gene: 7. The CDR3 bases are TGTGCCAGCAGTCTGAGACAGGGCGGGAACACTGAAGCTTTCTTT. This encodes CASSLRQGGNTEAFF.

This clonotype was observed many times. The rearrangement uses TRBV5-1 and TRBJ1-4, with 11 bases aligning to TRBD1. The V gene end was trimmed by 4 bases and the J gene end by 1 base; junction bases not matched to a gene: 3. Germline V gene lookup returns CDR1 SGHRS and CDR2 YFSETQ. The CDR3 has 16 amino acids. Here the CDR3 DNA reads TGCGCCAGCAGCCCCGGGACAGGGGGAACTAATGAAAAACTGTTTTTT. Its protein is CASSPGTGGTNEKLFF. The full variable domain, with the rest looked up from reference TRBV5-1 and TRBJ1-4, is KAGVTQTPRYLIKTRGQQVTLSCSPISGHRSVSWYQQTPGQGLQFLFEYFSETQRNKGNFPGRFSGRQFSNSRSEMNVSTLELGDSALYLCASSPGTGGTNEKLFFGSGTQLSVL.

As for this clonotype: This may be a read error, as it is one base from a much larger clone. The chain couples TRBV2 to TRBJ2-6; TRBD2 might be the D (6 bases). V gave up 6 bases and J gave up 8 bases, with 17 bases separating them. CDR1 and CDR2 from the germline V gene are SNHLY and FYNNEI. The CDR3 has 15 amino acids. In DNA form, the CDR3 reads TGTGCCAGCAGGCCCGGGGGTTCAGGGTCCAACGTCCTGACTTTC. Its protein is CASRPGGSGSNVLTF.

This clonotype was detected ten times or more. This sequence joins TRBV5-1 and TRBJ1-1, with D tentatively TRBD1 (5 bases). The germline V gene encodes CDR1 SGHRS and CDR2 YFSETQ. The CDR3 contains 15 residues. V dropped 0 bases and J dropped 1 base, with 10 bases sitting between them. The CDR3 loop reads CASSLEGTQNTEAFF. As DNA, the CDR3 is TGCGCCAGCAGCTTGGAGGGGACTCAGAACACTGAAGCTTTCTTT.

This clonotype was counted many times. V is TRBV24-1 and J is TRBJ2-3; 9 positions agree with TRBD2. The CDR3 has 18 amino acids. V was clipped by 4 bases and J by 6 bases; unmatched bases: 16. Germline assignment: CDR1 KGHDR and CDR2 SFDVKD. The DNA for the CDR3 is TGTGCCACCAGTGACCCCATAGGTAGCGGGGGCCCCGACGATACGCAGTATTTT. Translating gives CATSDPIGSGGPDDTQYF.

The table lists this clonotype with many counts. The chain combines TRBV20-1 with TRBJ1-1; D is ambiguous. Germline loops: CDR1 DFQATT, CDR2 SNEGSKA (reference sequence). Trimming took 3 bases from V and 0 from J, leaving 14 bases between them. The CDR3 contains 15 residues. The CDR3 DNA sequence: TGCAGTGCTAGGGGCCTAGGGCGGTTGAACACTGAAGCTTTCTTT. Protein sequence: CSARGLGRLNTEAFF.

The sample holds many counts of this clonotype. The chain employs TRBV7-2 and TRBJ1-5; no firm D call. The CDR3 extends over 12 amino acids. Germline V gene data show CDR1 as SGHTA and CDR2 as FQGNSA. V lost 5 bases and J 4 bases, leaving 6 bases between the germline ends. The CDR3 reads CASSGNNQPQHF. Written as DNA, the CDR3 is TGTGCCAGCAGCGGAAATAATCAGCCCCAGCATTTT.

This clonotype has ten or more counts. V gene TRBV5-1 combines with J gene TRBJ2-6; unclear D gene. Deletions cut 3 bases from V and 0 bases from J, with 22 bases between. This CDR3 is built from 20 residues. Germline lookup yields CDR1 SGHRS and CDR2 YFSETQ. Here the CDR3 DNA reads TGCGCCAGCAGCTCTTGGGGTCTTGAAGGGCTAGGCTCTGGGGCCAACGTCCTGACTTTC. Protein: CASSSWGLEGLGSGANVLTF.

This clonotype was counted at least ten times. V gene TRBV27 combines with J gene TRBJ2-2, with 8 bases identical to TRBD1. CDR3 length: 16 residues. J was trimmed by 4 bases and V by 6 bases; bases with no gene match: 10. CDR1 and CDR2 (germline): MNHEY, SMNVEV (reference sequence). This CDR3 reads CASRFTQGAGTGELFF. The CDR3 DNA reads TGTGCCAGCAGATTTACTCAGGGGGCGGGCACCGGGGAGCTGTTTTTT.

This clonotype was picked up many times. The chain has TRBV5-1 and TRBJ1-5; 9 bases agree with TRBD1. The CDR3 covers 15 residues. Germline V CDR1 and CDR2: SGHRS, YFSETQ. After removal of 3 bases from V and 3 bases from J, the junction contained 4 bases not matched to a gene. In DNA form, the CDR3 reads TGCGCCAGCAGCTCGGGACAGGGAAACAATCAGCCCCAGCATTTT. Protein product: CASSSGQGNNQPQHF. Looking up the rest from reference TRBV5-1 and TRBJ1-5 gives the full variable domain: KAGVTQTPRYLIKTRGQQVTLSCSPISGHRSVSWYQQTPGQGLQFLFEYFSETQRNKGNFPGRFSGRQFSNSRSEMNVSTLELGDSALYLCASSSGQGNNQPQHFGDGTRLSIL.

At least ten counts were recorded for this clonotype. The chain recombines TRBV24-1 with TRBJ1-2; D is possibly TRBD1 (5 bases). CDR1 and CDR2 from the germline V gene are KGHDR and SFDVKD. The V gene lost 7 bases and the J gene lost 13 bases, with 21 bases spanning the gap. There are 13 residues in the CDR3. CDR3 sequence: CATRSTTGPHLTF. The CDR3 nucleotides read TGTGCCACCAGAAGTACGACGGGACCCCATCTCACCTTC.

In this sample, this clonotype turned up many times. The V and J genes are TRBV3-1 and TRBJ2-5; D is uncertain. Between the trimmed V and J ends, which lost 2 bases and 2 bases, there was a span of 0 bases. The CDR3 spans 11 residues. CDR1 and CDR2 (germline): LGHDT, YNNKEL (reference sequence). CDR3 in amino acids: CASSQQETQYF. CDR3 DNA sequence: TGTGCCAGCAGCCAACAAGAGACCCAGTACTTC.